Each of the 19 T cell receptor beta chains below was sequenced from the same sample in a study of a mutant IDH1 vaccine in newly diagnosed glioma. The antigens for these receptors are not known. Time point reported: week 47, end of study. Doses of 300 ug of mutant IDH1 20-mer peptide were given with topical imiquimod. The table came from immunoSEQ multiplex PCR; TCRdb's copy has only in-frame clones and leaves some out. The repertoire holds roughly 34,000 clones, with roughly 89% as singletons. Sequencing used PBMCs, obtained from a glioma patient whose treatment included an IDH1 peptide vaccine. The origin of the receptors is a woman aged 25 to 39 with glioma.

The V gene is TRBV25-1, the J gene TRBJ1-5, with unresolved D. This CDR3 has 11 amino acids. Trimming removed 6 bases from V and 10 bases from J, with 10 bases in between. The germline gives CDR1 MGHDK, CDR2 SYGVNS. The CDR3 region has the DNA TGTGCCAGCAGCGGGAAAGGTCCCCAGCATTTT. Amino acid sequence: CASSGKGPQHF. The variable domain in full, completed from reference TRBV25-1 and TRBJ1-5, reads EADIYQTPRYLVIGTGKKITLECSQTMGHDKMYWYQQDPGMELHLIHYSYGVNSTEKGDLSSESTVSRIRTEHFPLTLESARPSHTSQYLCASSGKGPQHFGDGTRLSIL.

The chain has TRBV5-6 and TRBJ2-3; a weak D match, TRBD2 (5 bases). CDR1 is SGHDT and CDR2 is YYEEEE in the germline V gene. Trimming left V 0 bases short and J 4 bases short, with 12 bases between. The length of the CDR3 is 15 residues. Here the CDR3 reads CASSLESGVADTQYF. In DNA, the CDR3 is TGTGCCAGCAGCTTGGAATCCGGGGTAGCAGATACGCAGTATTTT.

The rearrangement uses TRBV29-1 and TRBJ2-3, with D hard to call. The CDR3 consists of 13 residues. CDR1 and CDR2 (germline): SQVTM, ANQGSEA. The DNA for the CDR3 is TGCAGTTCCAGGCGAGTGTTCACAGATACGCAGTATTTT. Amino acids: CSSRRVFTDTQYF.

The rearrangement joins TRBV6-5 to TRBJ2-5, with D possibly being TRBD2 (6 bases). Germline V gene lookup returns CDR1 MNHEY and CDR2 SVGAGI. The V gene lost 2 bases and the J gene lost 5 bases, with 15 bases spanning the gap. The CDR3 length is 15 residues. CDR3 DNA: TGTGCCAGCAGTTACACGGGGGTGAGCATGGAGACCCAGTACTTC. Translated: CASSYTGVSMETQYF.

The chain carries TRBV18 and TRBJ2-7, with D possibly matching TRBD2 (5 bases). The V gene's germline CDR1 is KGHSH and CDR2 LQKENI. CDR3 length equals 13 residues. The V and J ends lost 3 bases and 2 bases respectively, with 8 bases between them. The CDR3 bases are TGTGCCAGCTCACCTCCGGGAACCTACGAGCAGTACTTC. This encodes CASSPPGTYEQYF.

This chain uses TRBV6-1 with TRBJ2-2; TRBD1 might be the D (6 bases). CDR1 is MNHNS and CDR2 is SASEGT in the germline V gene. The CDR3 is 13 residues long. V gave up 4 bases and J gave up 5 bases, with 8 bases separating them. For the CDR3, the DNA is TGTGCCAGCAGTGGTCAGGGGACCGGGGAGCTGTTTTTT. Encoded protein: CASSGQGTGELFF.

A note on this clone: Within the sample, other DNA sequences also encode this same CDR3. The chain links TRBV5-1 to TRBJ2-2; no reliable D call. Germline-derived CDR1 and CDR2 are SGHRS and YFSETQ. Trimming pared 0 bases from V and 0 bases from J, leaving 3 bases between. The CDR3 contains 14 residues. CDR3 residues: CASSLAANTGELFF. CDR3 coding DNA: TGCGCCAGCAGCTTGGCAGCGAACACCGGGGAGCTGTTTTTT.

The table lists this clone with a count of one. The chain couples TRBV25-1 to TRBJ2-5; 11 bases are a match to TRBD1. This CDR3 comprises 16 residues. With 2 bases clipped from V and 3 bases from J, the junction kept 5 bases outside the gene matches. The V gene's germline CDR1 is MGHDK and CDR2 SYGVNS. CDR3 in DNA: TGTGCCAGCAGTGAAGGACAGGGGGCCCCCAAAGAGACCCAGTACTTC. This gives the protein CASSEGQGAPKETQYF.

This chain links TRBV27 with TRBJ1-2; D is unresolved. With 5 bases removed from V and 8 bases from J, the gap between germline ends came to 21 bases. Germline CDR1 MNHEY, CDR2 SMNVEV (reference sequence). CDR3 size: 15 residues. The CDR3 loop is CASSPEGKGIKGYTF. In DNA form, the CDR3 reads TGTGCCAGCAGTCCTGAGGGTAAAGGAATAAAAGGCTACACCTTC.

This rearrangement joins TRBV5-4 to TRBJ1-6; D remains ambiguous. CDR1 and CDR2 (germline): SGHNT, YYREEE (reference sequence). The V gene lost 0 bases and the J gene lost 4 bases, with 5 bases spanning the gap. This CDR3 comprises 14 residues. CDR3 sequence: CASSLAGYNSPLHF. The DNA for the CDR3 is TGTGCCAGCAGCTTGGCCGGATATAATTCACCCCTCCACTTT. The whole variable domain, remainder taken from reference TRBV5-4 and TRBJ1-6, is ETGVTQSPTHLIKTRGQQVTLRCSSQSGHNTVSWYQQALGQGPQFIFQYYREEENGRGNFPPRFSGLQFPNYSSELNVNALELDDSALYLCASSLAGYNSPLHFGNGTRLTVT.

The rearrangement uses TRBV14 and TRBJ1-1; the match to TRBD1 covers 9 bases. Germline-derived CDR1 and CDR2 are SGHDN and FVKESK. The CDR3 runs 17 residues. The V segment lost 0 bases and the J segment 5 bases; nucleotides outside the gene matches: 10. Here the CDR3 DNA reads TGTGCCAGCAGCCAAGACCCGGCCGGACAGGGGTCGACTGAAGCTTTCTTT. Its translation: CASSQDPAGQGSTEAFF.

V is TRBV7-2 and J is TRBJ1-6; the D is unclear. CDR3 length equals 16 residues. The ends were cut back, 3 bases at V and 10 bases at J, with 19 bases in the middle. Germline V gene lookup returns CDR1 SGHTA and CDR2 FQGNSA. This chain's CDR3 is CASSFVSGFPGSPLHF. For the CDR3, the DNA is TGTGCCAGCAGCTTCGTATCAGGATTCCCCGGGTCACCCCTCCACTTT.

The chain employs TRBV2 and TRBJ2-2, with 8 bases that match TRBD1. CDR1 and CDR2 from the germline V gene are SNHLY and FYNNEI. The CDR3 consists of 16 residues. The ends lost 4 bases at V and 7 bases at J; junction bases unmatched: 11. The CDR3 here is CASSVPGQARGGELFF. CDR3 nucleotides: TGTGCCAGCAGTGTTCCGGGACAGGCGAGGGGCGGGGAGCTGTTTTTT.

CDR3 nucleotide sequence: TGTGCCAGCAGCTCAGGGGGCGCGACTGAAGCTTTCTTT. Translation gives CASSSGGATEAFF. V usage is TRBV28 and J usage is TRBJ1-1; 8 bases fit TRBD1. CDR3 size: 13 residues. The V gene end was trimmed by 6 bases and the J gene end by 5 bases; junction bases not matched to a gene: 5. In germline, CDR1 is MDHEN, CDR2 SYDVKM.

This CDR3 is CASSSYGYTF. For the CDR3, the DNA is TGTGCCAGTAGTTCCTATGGCTACACCTTC. V and J are TRBV19 and TRBJ1-2; no definite D call. Germline CDR1 reads LNHDA; CDR2 reads SQIVND (reference sequence). Trimming removed 5 bases at V and 4 bases at J, with 2 bases between. This CDR3 has 10 amino acids.

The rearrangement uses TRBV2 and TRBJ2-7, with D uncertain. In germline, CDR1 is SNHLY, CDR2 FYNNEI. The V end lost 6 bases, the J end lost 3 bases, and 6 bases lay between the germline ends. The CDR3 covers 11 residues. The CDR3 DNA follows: TGTGCCAGCAGACGGCTCTACGAGCAGTACTTC. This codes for CASRRLYEQYF. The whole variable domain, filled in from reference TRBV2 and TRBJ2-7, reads EPEVTQTPSHQVTQMGQEVILRCVPISNHLYFYWYRQILGQKVEFLVSFYNNEISEKSEIFDDQFSVERPDGSNFTLKIRSTKLEDSAMYFCASRRLYEQYFGPGTRLTVT.

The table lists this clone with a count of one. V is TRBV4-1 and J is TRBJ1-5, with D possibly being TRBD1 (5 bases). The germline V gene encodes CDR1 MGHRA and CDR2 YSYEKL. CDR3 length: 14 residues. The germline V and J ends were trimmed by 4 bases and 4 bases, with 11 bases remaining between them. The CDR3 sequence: CASSPLTENQPQHF. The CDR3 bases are TGCGCCAGCAGCCCACTGACAGAGAATCAGCCCCAGCATTTT.

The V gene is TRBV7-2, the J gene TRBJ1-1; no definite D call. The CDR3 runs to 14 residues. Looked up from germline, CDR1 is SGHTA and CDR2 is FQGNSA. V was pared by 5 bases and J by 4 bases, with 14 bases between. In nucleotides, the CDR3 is TGTGCCAGCAGCCCGCCCGTCCGGACCACTGAAGCTTTCTTT. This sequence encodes CASSPPVRTTEAFF.

The CDR3 loop is CASRRGGDTGELFF. CDR3 sequence (DNA): TGTGCCAGTAGAAGGGGTGGGGACACCGGGGAGCTGTTTTTT. This chain uses TRBV19 with TRBJ2-2; weak D call: TRBD1 (5 bases). Between the trimmed V and J ends, which lost 6 bases and 3 bases, there was a span of 11 bases. This CDR3 has 14 amino acids. CDR1 and CDR2 (germline): LNHDA, SQIVND (reference sequence).